The 20 T cell receptor beta chains given below trace back to one sample, sequenced in a study of blood T cell repertoires in COVID-19. Assay used: immunoSEQ multiplex PCR; TCRdb lists only in-frame clones, some missing. The sample holds around 11,000 clones, around nine tenths seen once. The material sequenced was peripheral blood. The source is a man aged 25-45 years with active or convalescent COVID-19.

The chain employs TRBV5-1 and TRBJ2-2, with 8 positions matching TRBD2. With 5 bases clipped from V and 4 bases from J, the junction kept 1 base outside the gene matches. Germline V gene lookup returns CDR1 SGHRS and CDR2 YFSETQ. The CDR3 runs 13 residues. CDR3 residues: CASSSGVTGELFF. CDR3 DNA sequence: TGCGCCAGCAGTAGCGGGGTCACCGGGGAGCTGTTTTTT.

V and J are TRBV5-8 and TRBJ2-3, with 8 bases lining up with TRBD2. V was clipped by 0 bases and J by 5 bases; unmatched bases: 5. CDR1 and CDR2 from the germline V gene are SGHTS and YDEGEE. The CDR3 sequence is 15 residues long. In DNA form, the CDR3 reads TGTGCCAGCAGCTTGGTTTTAGCGGGGAAAGATACGCAGTATTTT. The encoded protein is CASSLVLAGKDTQYF.

J is TRBJ2-3 and V is TRBV19; D might be TRBD2 (5 bases). V dropped 3 bases and J dropped 2 bases, with 18 bases sitting between them. CDR3 length: 17 residues. CDR1 and CDR2 from the germline V gene are LNHDA and SQIVND (reference sequence). The CDR3 nucleotides read TGTGCCAGTAGTATCCCCGGCCCGAGGAGGATCACAGATACGCAGTATTTT. It specifies CASSIPGPRRITDTQYF.

This sequence joins TRBV7-8 and TRBJ2-4; 8 positions agree with TRBD2. The J segment lost 0 bases and the V segment lost 6 bases, leaving 13 bases of the junction unmatched. The CDR3 covers 18 residues. CDR1 SGHVS and CDR2 FQNEAQ come from the germline V gene. The CDR3: CASRPASGQGLAKNIQYF. CDR3 nucleotides: TGTGCCAGCAGACCCGCTAGCGGGCAGGGTCTAGCCAAAAACATTCAGTACTTC.

There are a few counts of this clone. The V gene is TRBV3-1 (or the pseudogene TRBV3-2), the J gene TRBJ1-4, with D maybe TRBD1 (5 bases). V was shortened by 1 base and J by 13 bases, with 13 bases between the two germline ends. CDR3 length: 13 amino acids. Germline-derived CDR1 and CDR2 are LGHDT and YNNKEL (reference sequence). Here the CDR3 reads CASSQGTIPALFF. For the CDR3, the DNA is TGTGCCAGCAGCCAAGGGACAATTCCAGCACTGTTTTTT.

This clone was seen just once. The genes are TRBV30 and TRBJ2-7, with D perhaps TRBD2 (6 bases). The germline V gene has CDR1 GTSNPN and CDR2 SVGIG (reference sequence). V was clipped by 7 bases and J by 1 base, with 11 bases between them. CDR3 size: 12 residues. The CDR3 sequence is CALRGLSYEQYV. CDR3 DNA: TGTGCCTTACGGGGGTTGTCCTACGAGCAGTACGTC.

To note about this clone: Germline is not matched at one junction end, which may reflect a read error. The chain uses TRBV11-2 and TRBJ1-6; 7 bases agree with TRBD1. The V gene's germline CDR1 is SGHAT and CDR2 FQNNGV. The CDR3 has 14 amino acids. The CDR3 region is CASSVDRAFSPLHF. In DNA form, the CDR3 reads TGTGCCAGCAGCGTAGACAGGGCTTTTTCACCCCTCCACTTT.

The chain carries TRBV4-1 and TRBJ1-4, with D possibly matching TRBD1 (6 bases). Trimming took 5 bases from V and 6 from J, leaving 22 bases between them. Germline V lookup: CDR1 MGHRA, CDR2 YSYEKL. The CDR3 is 17 amino acids. Written as DNA, the CDR3 is TGCGCCAGCAGCTCCCGCCCCGCCAGGGGTAGGTATGAAAAACTGTTTTTT. It is translated as CASSSRPARGRYEKLFF.

The V gene is TRBV11-2, the J gene TRBJ2-2, with a possible D match to TRBD2 (5 bases). V was cut by 5 bases and J by 4 bases, with 14 bases left in between. There are 15 residues in the CDR3. Germline values: CDR1 SGHAT, CDR2 FQNNGV. CDR3 DNA sequence: TGTGCCAGCAGCGCTACAGCTGGGAGCACCGGGGAGCTGTTTTTT. The encoded protein is CASSATAGSTGELFF.

The J gene is TRBJ1-1, the V gene TRBV5-1; no clear D gene. Trimming took off 4 bases at V and 0 bases at J, with 10 bases between the two ends. Germline loops: CDR1 SGHRS, CDR2 YFSETQ. CDR3 length: 14 residues. CDR3 nucleotide sequence: TGCGCCAGCAGCCGGGGAGGGTTGAACACTGAAGCTTTCTTT. It encodes CASSRGGLNTEAFF.

The gene calls are TRBV15 and TRBJ2-2; 7 positions agree with TRBD1. This CDR3 contains 15 residues. Germline V CDR1 and CDR2: LNHNV, YYDKDF (reference sequence). V trimming: 0 bases; J trimming: 4 bases; junction bases outside the gene matches: 2. The CDR3 bases are TGTGCCACCAGCAGAGATAGGGGGCCCACCGGGGAGCTGTTTTTT. Its translation: CATSRDRGPTGELFF. Filled out from reference TRBV15 and TRBJ2-2, the complete variable domain reads DAMVIQNPRYQVTQFGKPVTLSCSQTLNHNVMYWYQQKSSQAPKLLFHYYDKDFNNEADTPDNFQSRRPNTSFCFLDIRSPGLGDTAMYLCATSRDRGPTGELFFGEGSRLTVL.

The sample holds one count of this clone. The chain couples TRBV29-1 to TRBJ2-4; 7 bases are a match to TRBD1. V dropped 2 bases and J dropped 1; count of bases not matched to a gene: 11. The CDR3 consists of 17 residues. CDR1 is SQVTM, CDR2 ANQGSEA, per germline. Written as DNA, the CDR3 is TGCAGCGTTGAATATCTTCGTGAGGGGGCCGCCAAAAACATTCAGTACTTC. It translates to CSVEYLREGAAKNIQYF.

The chain uses TRBV10-3 and TRBJ2-3; 8 nucleotides agree with TRBD1. Trimming took 8 bases from V and 3 from J; bases not matched to a gene: 7. CDR1 is ENHRY and CDR2 is SYGVKD in the germline V gene. This CDR3 has 14 residues. The CDR3 sequence: CAIRPGGGTDTQYF. The CDR3 bases are TGTGCCATCCGACCAGGGGGCGGAACAGATACGCAGTATTTT.

The chain carries TRBV4-1 and TRBJ1-5, with 8 bases fitting TRBD1. The CDR3 totals 15 residues. V dropped 2 bases and J dropped 7; count of bases not matched to a gene: 7. Germline V lookup: CDR1 MGHRA, CDR2 YSYEKL. DNA for the CDR3: TGCGCCAGCAGCCAATACGGACAGGGAGGACAGCCCCAGCATTTT. Protein product: CASSQYGQGGQPQHF.

The CDR3 DNA follows: TGTGCCAGTCGACAGGTTGATAATTCACCCCTCCACTTT. It codes for CASRQVDNSPLHF. This sequence joins TRBV19 and TRBJ1-6; possibly TRBD1 for D (6 bases). V lost 8 bases and J 5 bases, leaving 10 bases between the germline ends. Per the germline V gene, CDR1 is LNHDA and CDR2 is SQIVND (reference sequence). The CDR3 is 13 residues long.

The V and J genes are TRBV5-3 and TRBJ2-1; 10 bases align to TRBD2. TRBV5-3 is treated as an ORF (open reading frame) with a function not yet certain. Trimming removed 4 bases from V and 6 bases from J; junction bases left unmatched: 10. The CDR3 extends over 16 amino acids. CDR3: CARSANRTSGVNEQFF. The CDR3 DNA reads TGTGCCAGAAGCGCTAACCGGACTAGCGGAGTCAATGAGCAGTTCTTC.

The CDR3 DNA follows: TGTGCCAGCAGCTCCTACAGGGGGCAAGGGGGCGAGCAGTACTTC. It codes for CASSSYRGQGGEQYF. The chain recombines TRBV11-2 with TRBJ2-7; 9 bases are shared with TRBD1. V lost 4 bases to trimming and J lost 6 bases; unmatched junction nucleotides: 10. The V gene's germline CDR1 is SGHAT and CDR2 FQNNGV. The CDR3 sequence is 15 residues long.

CDR3 nucleotides: TGTGCCAGTAGATCTCCCGGGACAGGTAGCACAGATACGCAGTATTTT. It encodes CASRSPGTGSTDTQYF. The chain couples TRBV19 to TRBJ2-3, with TRBD1 identical over 8 bases. The CDR3 extends over 16 amino acids. Germline-derived CDR1 and CDR2 are LNHDA and SQIVND (reference sequence). The V segment lost 6 bases and the J segment 0 bases; nucleotides outside the gene matches: 8. Combining the CDR3 with reference TRBV19 and TRBJ2-3 gives the whole variable domain DGGITQSPKYLFRKEGQNVTLSCEQNLNHDAMYWYRQDPGQGLRLIYYSQIVNDFQKGDIAEGYSVSREKKESFPLTVTSAQKNPTAFYLCASRSPGTGSTDTQYFGPGTRLTVL.

V gene TRBV3-1 (or the pseudogene TRBV3-2) combines with J gene TRBJ1-1; 7 bases agree with TRBD1. The CDR3 covers 14 residues. Germline CDR1 is LGHDT and CDR2 is YNNKEL (reference sequence). V lost 4 bases to trimming and J lost 6 bases; unmatched junction nucleotides: 8. CDR3 region: CASSPRTGVAEAFF. The DNA of the CDR3 is TGTGCCAGCAGCCCGAGAACAGGGGTGGCTGAAGCTTTCTTT.

This clone has only one observation. In DNA, the CDR3 is TGTGCCAGCGGGGGGACCGCCACCTACGAGCAGTACTTC. Protein: CASGGTATYEQYF. The genes are TRBV6-5 and TRBJ2-7; D perhaps matches TRBD2 (6 bases). Per germline, CDR1 MNHEY and CDR2 SVGAGI. The CDR3 length is 13 residues. V was shortened by 8 bases and J by 2 bases, with 13 bases between the two germline ends.